Presented here are 15 T cell receptor beta chains from one specimen sequenced in a study of T cell repertoires in cytomegalovirus infection. The antigens of these receptors remain unknown. TCRdb fed the reads into MiXCR, producing one record per CDR3 protein. This sample has about 920,000 distinct CDR3 sequences, with approximately 31% found just once. Here the sequenced sample was cultured CD8+ T cells from PBMCs, taken from culture after CMV antigen stimulation. The origin of the receptors is a human donor in good health (CMV status not recorded). Some clones in this sample may be carry-over from other donors' samples.

The chain carries TRBV19 and TRBJ1-5; a possible D gene is TRBD1 (6 bases). Germline V CDR1 and CDR2: LNHDA, SQIVND (reference sequence). V was clipped by 4 bases and J by 5 bases, with 15 bases between them. This CDR3 is 15 amino acids long. The CDR3 sequence: CASSTGTWGDQPQHF. The CDR3, as DNA: TGTGCCAGTAGTACCGGGACATGGGGGGATCAGCCCCAGCATTTT.

This clonotype has more than one count but fewer than ten. The J gene is TRBJ1-5, the V gene TRBV27; D is perhaps TRBD1 (5 bases). Germline assignment: CDR1 MNHEY and CDR2 SMNVEV (reference sequence). The CDR3 is made up of 14 amino acids. The V gene lost 5 bases and the J gene lost 7 bases, with 15 bases spanning the gap. CDR3 protein: CASSPQGSGQPQHF. In DNA form, the CDR3 reads TGTGCCAGCAGTCCCCAGGGTTCTGGACAGCCCCAGCATTTT.

Notes on this clonotype: The junction shows a germline mismatch at one end, possibly a read error. The J gene is TRBJ2-7, the V gene TRBV6-9; 7 nucleotides match TRBD2. From germline, CDR1 is MNHGY and CDR2 SVAAGI. This CDR3 spans 12 amino acids. The CDR3 nucleotides are TGTACCAGCCCCCCCAGCGGGGTCGAGCAGTACTTC. The encoded protein is CTSPPSGVEQYF.

This CDR3 is CATSPRDLPGDTQYF. CDR3 nucleotide sequence: TGTGCCACCAGCCCTAGGGACCTCCCGGGAGATACGCAGTATTTT. The chain combines TRBV15 with TRBJ2-3; TRBD1 or TRBD2 may be the D gene (5 bases each). CDR3 length: 15 amino acids. The germline V gene has CDR1 LNHNV and CDR2 YYDKDF (reference sequence). Trimming removed 5 bases at V and 5 bases at J, with 17 bases between. The whole variable domain, remainder taken from reference TRBV15 and TRBJ2-3, is DAMVIQNPRYQVTQFGKPVTLSCSQTLNHNVMYWYQQKSSQAPKLLFHYYDKDFNNEADTPDNFQSRRPNTSFCFLDIRSPGLGDTAMYLCATSPRDLPGDTQYFGPGTRLTVL.

This clonotype showed up just a few times. This rearrangement joins TRBV6-5 to TRBJ2-2, with TRBD1 as a possible D gene (6 bases). Germline values: CDR1 MNHEY, CDR2 SVGAGI. The V gene lost 2 bases and the J gene lost 6 bases, with 19 bases spanning the gap. The CDR3 totals 17 residues. This CDR3 is CASSYGTLGTKAGELFF. CDR3 coding DNA: TGTGCCAGCAGTTACGGGACCCTCGGGACAAAAGCCGGGGAGCTGTTTTTT.

With regard to this clonotype: One junction end does not reproduce the germline sequence, and a read error may be involved. The rearrangement links TRBV5-6 to TRBJ2-1; the D gene is possibly TRBD1 (5 bases). CDR3 size: 16 residues. Germline V gene data show CDR1 as SGHDT and CDR2 as YYEEEE. DNA of the CDR3: TGTGTCAGCAGCTTGGTCGTAGGACACGGCGTTCTTGGGCAGTTCTTC. It encodes CVSSLVVGHGVLGQFF.

This clonotype has just a few counts. This chain connects TRBV27 to TRBJ2-1; TRBD1 agrees at 8 bases. There are 15 residues in the CDR3. The germline V gene encodes CDR1 MNHEY and CDR2 SMNVEV (reference sequence). V was clipped by 5 bases and J by 8 bases; unmatched bases: 11. The CDR3 protein is CASSRRGLPDHEQFF. CDR3 nucleotide sequence: TGTGCCAGCAGTCGCAGGGGGCTACCCGACCATGAGCAGTTCTTC.

The gene calls are TRBV29-1 and TRBJ1-2; D call uncertain. Trimming removed 4 bases from V and 3 bases from J, with 9 bases in between. Per the germline V gene, CDR1 is SQVTM and CDR2 is ANQGSEA. The CDR3 totals 12 residues. The CDR3 reads CSVGPADYGYTF. In DNA, the CDR3 is TGCAGCGTTGGCCCTGCGGACTATGGCTACACCTTC.

This rearrangement joins TRBV27 to TRBJ2-7; 9 bases line up with TRBD1. CDR1 is MNHEY and CDR2 is SMNVEV in the germline V gene (reference sequence). This CDR3 contains 14 residues. Losses at the gene ends were 5 bases for V and 2 bases for J; bases not matched to a gene: 4. CDR3 DNA: TGTGCCAGCAGTCAGGACAGGGGAGCCTACGAGCAGTACGTC. Its translation: CASSQDRGAYEQYV.

The V gene is TRBV7-6, the J gene TRBJ2-2; 7 bases are a match to TRBD1. The V gene end was trimmed by 5 bases and the J gene end by 4 bases; junction bases not matched to a gene: 7. Germline CDR1 SGHVS, CDR2 FNYEAQ. This CDR3 contains 15 residues. The chain's CDR3 is CASSLGQLTTGELFF. CDR3 nucleotide sequence: TGTGCCAGCAGCCTGGGACAGCTAACCACCGGGGAGCTGTTTTTT.

This clonotype turned up a few times. The V gene is TRBV6-5, the J gene TRBJ1-1, with D possibly matching TRBD1 (6 bases). The CDR3 contains 14 residues. The germline V gene has CDR1 MNHEY and CDR2 SVGAGI. Trimming stripped 5 bases from V and 2 bases from J, with 12 bases between. Here the CDR3 DNA reads TGTGCCAGCAGTCCGGGGGCCCCAAACACTGAAGCTTTCTTT. Translated: CASSPGAPNTEAFF.

This clonotype has at least ten counts. The rearrangement uses TRBV7-8 and TRBJ1-1; no reliable D call. Trimming left V 5 bases short and J 0 bases short, with 10 bases between. The CDR3 contains 14 residues. Germline V gene data show CDR1 as SGHVS and CDR2 as FQNEAQ. In DNA form, the CDR3 reads TGTGCCAGCAGCCCCGGTGTCTTGAACACTGAAGCTTTCTTT. Encoded protein: CASSPGVLNTEAFF.

This clonotype was counted only a few times. This chain joins TRBV27 and TRBJ2-1; D remains ambiguous. Trimming took off 5 bases at V and 8 bases at J, with 13 bases between the two ends. The length of the CDR3 is 13 residues. The germline gives CDR1 MNHEY, CDR2 SMNVEV (reference sequence). CDR3: CASSRQSGDEQFF. CDR3 in DNA: TGTGCCAGCAGTCGCCAGAGTGGCGATGAGCAGTTCTTC.

The genes are TRBV4-3 and TRBJ2-7; the match to TRBD1 covers 10 bases. The CDR3 contains 16 residues. Losses at the gene ends were 9 bases for V and 7 bases for J; bases not matched to a gene: 18. Germline lookup yields CDR1 LGHNA and CDR2 YSLEER. The CDR3 region has the DNA TGCGCCAGAACAAGCGGAAGGGACAGGGGAATGGGGGAGCAGTACGTC. Translation gives CARTSGRDRGMGEQYV.

This clonotype was detected many times. The V and J genes are TRBV12-3 or TRBV12-4 and TRBJ1-5; 9 nucleotides agree with TRBD1. The CDR3 sequence is 15 residues long. The V segment lost 0 bases and the J segment 5 bases; nucleotides outside the gene matches: 2. CDR3 in DNA: TGTGCCAGCAGTTTAGCGGGACAGGGCGATCAGCCCCAGCATTTT. Encoded protein: CASSLAGQGDQPQHF.